Each of the 18 T cell receptor beta chains below was sequenced from the same sample in a study of blood T cell repertoires in COVID-19. Clones were read by immunoSEQ multiplex PCR, and TCRdb kept only the in-frame ones, dropping some. In the table there are about 320,000 clones, more than 90% of which are singletons. Sequences were obtained from PBMCs or T cells enriched from blood (not recorded which). The origin of the receptors is a woman between 25 and 40 years old who had been exposed to COVID-19.

V and J are TRBV7-2 and TRBJ1-2; no clear D gene. CDR3 length: 15 amino acids. The V gene lost 1 base and the J gene lost 2 bases, with 11 bases spanning the gap. The germline V gene has CDR1 SGHTA and CDR2 FQGNSA. The CDR3 coding sequence is TGTGCCAGCAGCTTAGTGCTTCGAGGGAACTATGGCTACACCTTC. Protein: CASSLVLRGNYGYTF. Based on the CDR3 plus reference TRBV7-2 and TRBJ1-2, the full variable domain is GAGVSQSPSNKVTEKGKDVELRCDPISGHTALYWYRQSLGQGLEFLIYFQGNSAPDKSGLPSDRFSAERTGGSVSTLTIQRTQQEDSAVYLCASSLVLRGNYGYTFGSGTRLTVV.

The V call is TRBV2, the J call TRBJ1-1; D is unresolved. The length of the CDR3 is 12 residues. Germline loops: CDR1 SNHLY, CDR2 FYNNEI. V lost 6 bases to trimming and J lost 0 bases, with 5 bases between them. CDR3 sequence (DNA): TGTGCCAGCAGGATAGTGAACACTGAAGCTTTCTTT. Protein: CASRIVNTEAFF. The full variable domain, completed using reference TRBV2 and TRBJ1-1, is EPEVTQTPSHQVTQMGQEVILRCVPISNHLYFYWYRQILGQKVEFLVSFYNNEISEKSEIFDDQFSVERPDGSNFTLKIRSTKLEDSAMYFCASRIVNTEAFFGQGTRLTVV.

The chain links TRBV5-1 to TRBJ2-3; TRBD1 is a possible D gene (5 bases). The CDR3 sequence is 13 residues long. Germline values: CDR1 SGHRS, CDR2 YFSETQ. The V and J ends lost 5 bases and 1 base respectively, with 8 bases between them. Written as DNA, the CDR3 is TGCGCCAGCAGACTGACAGGCACAGATACGCAGTATTTT. Its translation is CASRLTGTDTQYF.

The rearrangement joins TRBV5-6 to TRBJ1-3; D unresolved. CDR1 and CDR2 from the germline V gene are SGHDT and YYEEEE. The CDR3 extends over 16 amino acids. V was clipped by 2 bases and J by 0 bases, with 12 bases between them. CDR3 loop: CASSFRNGLSGNTIYF. The CDR3 bases are TGTGCCAGCAGCTTCAGGAATGGGCTCTCTGGAAACACCATATATTTT.

The genes are TRBV15 and TRBJ1-2; the D gene is possibly TRBD1 (5 bases). The CDR3 is 15 amino acids. V gave up 7 bases and J gave up 5 bases, with 20 bases separating them. Germline V gene sequence: CDR1 LNHNV, CDR2 YYDKDF (reference sequence). DNA of the CDR3: TGTGCCACCATCCCGGACATGGACGGGAGTTATGGCTACACCTTC. Translated, it gives CATIPDMDGSYGYTF.

V gene TRBV6-5 combines with J gene TRBJ2-7, with D possibly being TRBD2 (7 bases). Germline CDR1 MNHEY, CDR2 SVGAGI. The CDR3 spans 15 residues. V was clipped by 2 bases and J by 2 bases, with 13 bases between them. Here the CDR3 reads CASSYRGGHPYEQYF. CDR3 sequence (DNA): TGTGCCAGCAGTTACAGGGGGGGCCATCCCTACGAGCAGTACTTC.

The rearrangement links TRBV24-1 to TRBJ1-2; possible D gene TRBD1, 6 bases. The CDR3 loop spans 14 amino acids. V was clipped by 3 bases and J by 4 bases, with 11 bases between them. Germline-derived CDR1 and CDR2 are KGHDR and SFDVKD. Here the CDR3 reads CATSDPQGSYGYTF. The CDR3 DNA is TGTGCCACCAGTGATCCACAGGGAAGCTATGGCTACACCTTC.

The chain joins TRBV5-1 to TRBJ2-1; TRBD2 aligns across 11 bases. This CDR3 contains 15 residues. In germline, CDR1 is SGHRS, CDR2 YFSETQ. After removal of 3 bases from V and 4 bases from J, the junction contained 3 bases not matched to a gene. The DNA for the CDR3 is TGCGCCAGCAGCTCCAGACTAGCGGGGTACAATGAGCAGTTCTTC. It codes for CASSSRLAGYNEQFF.

In DNA form, the CDR3 reads TGCGCCAGCCGGGGACAGGGGGCTACACAAGAGACCCAGTACTTC. Protein: CASRGQGATQETQYF. The chain recombines TRBV5-1 with TRBJ2-5; TRBD1 matches 12 bases. CDR3 length equals 15 residues. Germline V gene lookup returns CDR1 SGHRS and CDR2 YFSETQ. Trimming removed 7 bases from V and 2 bases from J; junction bases left unmatched: 6.

The V gene is TRBV6-2 or TRBV6-3, the J gene TRBJ1-5; D possibly corresponds to TRBD1 (5 bases). Trimming left V 0 bases short and J 3 bases short, with 9 bases between. CDR1 is MNHEY and CDR2 is SVGEGT in the germline V gene. The CDR3 has 15 residues. In DNA form, the CDR3 reads TGTGCCAGCAGTTACTCGTCAGGGCCCAATCAGCCCCAGCATTTT. Its protein product is CASSYSSGPNQPQHF.

The gene calls are TRBV7-3 and TRBJ1-6; 8 bases are a match to TRBD1. CDR1 and CDR2 from the germline V gene are SGHTA and FQGTGA. This CDR3 region has 14 residues. V lost 5 bases and J lost 7; bases outside the gene matches: 4. The CDR3 DNA follows: TGTGCCAGCAGCGAACGGACAGGGAATTCACCCCTCCACTTT. Protein sequence: CASSERTGNSPLHF.

The genes are TRBV5-1 and TRBJ2-7, with 9 bases matching TRBD1. This CDR3 has 14 residues. J lost 3 bases, V lost 3 bases, and 4 bases had no gene match. Germline CDR1 reads SGHRS; CDR2 reads YFSETQ. The CDR3 sequence is CASSWPGQGYEQYF. In DNA, the CDR3 is TGCGCCAGCAGCTGGCCGGGACAGGGCTACGAGCAGTACTTC.

The chain employs TRBV7-2 and TRBJ1-2; a possible D gene is TRBD1 (6 bases). This CDR3 has 14 residues. The germline V gene encodes CDR1 SGHTA and CDR2 FQGNSA. Deletions cut 1 base from V and 4 bases from J, with 10 bases between. The CDR3 spells CASSLGVRGYGYTF. The CDR3, as DNA: TGTGCCAGCAGCTTAGGGGTCAGGGGCTATGGCTACACCTTC. Using reference TRBV7-2 and TRBJ1-2 for the parts outside the CDR3, the full variable domain is GAGVSQSPSNKVTEKGKDVELRCDPISGHTALYWYRQSLGQGLEFLIYFQGNSAPDKSGLPSDRFSAERTGGSVSTLTIQRTQQEDSAVYLCASSLGVRGYGYTFGSGTRLTVV.

A remark on this clone: This sample also contains other DNA sequences that code for the same CDR3. This rearrangement joins TRBV5-1 to TRBJ1-3; D unclear. With 0 bases removed from V and 1 base from J, the gap between germline ends came to 5 bases. Germline V gene lookup returns CDR1 SGHRS and CDR2 YFSETQ. The CDR3 sequence is 14 residues long. The CDR3 sequence is CASSLGSSGNTIYF. CDR3 DNA: TGCGCCAGCAGCTTGGGTAGTTCTGGAAACACCATATATTTT.

The V and J genes are TRBV5-5 and TRBJ2-1; the D gene is possibly TRBD2 (5 bases). The germline V gene has CDR1 SGHKS and CDR2 YYEKEE (reference sequence). Trimming shortened V by 3 bases and J by 9 bases, and 16 bases separated the two germline ends. This CDR3 spans 14 amino acids. The CDR3 here is CASSSRVGNSEQFF. The CDR3, as DNA: TGTGCCAGCAGCTCGAGGGTGGGTAATAGTGAGCAGTTCTTC.

This chain joins TRBV12-3 or TRBV12-4 and TRBJ2-7; a possible D gene is TRBD1 (6 bases). V was shortened by 6 bases and J by 3 bases, with 12 bases between the two germline ends. CDR3 size: 13 residues. This CDR3 is CASRHGQIYEQYF. In nucleotides, the CDR3 is TGTGCCAGCAGACACGGACAGATCTACGAGCAGTACTTC.

CDR3 loop: CASSYPLGSGANVLTF. In DNA form, the CDR3 reads TGTGCCAGCAGTTACCCCCTAGGCTCTGGGGCCAACGTCCTGACTTTC. The chain links TRBV6-5 to TRBJ2-6; the D is unclear. The CDR3 has 16 residues. Trimming removed 2 bases from V and 0 bases from J, with 8 bases in between. CDR1 and CDR2 (germline): MNHEY, SVGAGI.

The V gene is TRBV7-8, the J gene TRBJ1-1; perhaps TRBD1 as D (5 bases). The CDR3 contains 16 residues. CDR1 and CDR2 from the germline V gene are SGHVS and FQNEAQ. Trimming shortened V by 2 bases and J by 0 bases, and 13 bases separated the two germline ends. The CDR3 DNA reads as TGTGCCAGCAGCTTAAATACAGGCGGCGTGAACACTGAAGCTTTCTTT. This translates into CASSLNTGGVNTEAFF.